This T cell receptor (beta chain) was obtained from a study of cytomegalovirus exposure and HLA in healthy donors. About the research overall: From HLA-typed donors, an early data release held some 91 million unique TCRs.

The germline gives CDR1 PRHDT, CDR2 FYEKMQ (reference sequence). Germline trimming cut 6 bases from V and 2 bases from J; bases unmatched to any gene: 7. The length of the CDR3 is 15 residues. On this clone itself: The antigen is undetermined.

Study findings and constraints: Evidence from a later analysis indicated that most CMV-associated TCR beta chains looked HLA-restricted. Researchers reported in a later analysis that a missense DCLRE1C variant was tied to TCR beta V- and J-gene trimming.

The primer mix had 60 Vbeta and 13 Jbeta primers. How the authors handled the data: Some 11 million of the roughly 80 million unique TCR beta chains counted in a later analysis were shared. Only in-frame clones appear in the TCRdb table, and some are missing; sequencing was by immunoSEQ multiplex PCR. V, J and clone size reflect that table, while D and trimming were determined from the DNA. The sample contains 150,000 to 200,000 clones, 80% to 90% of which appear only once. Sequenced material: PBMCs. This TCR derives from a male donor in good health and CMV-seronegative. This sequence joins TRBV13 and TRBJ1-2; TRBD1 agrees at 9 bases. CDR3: CASRPTGGQNYGYTF. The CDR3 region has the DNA TGTGCCAGCAGACCGACAGGGGGTCAAAACTATGGCTACACCTTC. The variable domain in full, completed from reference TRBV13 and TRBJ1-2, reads AAGVIQSPRHLIKEKRETATLKCYPIPRHDTVYWYQQGPGQDPQFLISFYEKMQSDKGSIPDRFSAQQFSDYHSELNMSSLELGDSALYFCASRPTGGQNYGYTFGSGTRLTVV.